This TCR beta chain appears in the sequencing data of a study of blood T cell repertoires in COVID-19. At the level of the study: Collection of acute and convalescent COVID-19 samples took place in the United States, Italy and Spain. From T cells, B-cell-depleted T cells, or PBMCs came the material, which was cDNA or gDNA.

Measured with immunoSEQ multiplex PCR; TCRdb has only the in-frame clones, and not every one. This repertoire shows approximately 220,000 clones, roughly 89% found once; its top ten account for roughly 6.2%. The CDR3 covers 15 residues. Germline CDR1 and CDR2: LNHDA and SQIVND (reference sequence). Trimming cost V 3 bases and J 7 bases; bases outside gene matches: 8. This rearrangement joins TRBV19 to TRBJ2-2, with 7 bases fitting TRBD2. The receptor was derived from a man in his fifties or sixties who had recovered from COVID-19. The source material was peripheral blood. DNA of the CDR3: TGTGCCAGTAGTATCGCCGGGAGGATAGGCGGGGAGCTGTTTTTT. This translates into CASSIAGRIGGELFF.